These 5 T cell receptor beta chains were sequenced from one sample in a study of beta chain features in type 1 diabetes (dated by TCRdb to 2017 to 2018). Library generation was performed with the immunoSEQ multiplex PCR assay. The entire amount of isolated RNA was reverse transcribed using the High Capacity cDNA Reverse Transcription Kit, so the sequenced TCRB transcripts were expressed ones. Here the immuneACCESS table is served through TCRdb, limited to in-frame sequences with V and J called. Missing clones are a known gap in these copies; in checked studies unresolved V genes cover under half, and the rest lacks a known reason. The table for this sample lists about 44,000 clones; around 50% of them were counted only once. The biggest ten clones account for roughly 2.1% of the sample. The sample taken for sequencing was Tregs from blood. What the cell subset or site label conveys for this sample: regulatory CD4+ T cells. Source of these receptors: a woman between 18 and 30 years old in good health.

This clone has only a few counts. The genes are TRBV6-1 and TRBJ2-7, with 8 bases fitting TRBD2. This CDR3 comprises 14 residues. In germline, CDR1 is MNHNS, CDR2 SASEGT. V shed 6 bases, J shed 2 bases, and the junction held 6 bases outside the gene matches. As DNA, the CDR3 is TGTGCCAGCAGCTGGCTAGCGGGCACCTACGAGCAGTACTTC. It is translated as CASSWLAGTYEQYF.

This chain uses TRBV6-1 with TRBJ1-2; D gene uncertain. V was trimmed by 1 base and J by 7 bases, leaving 10 bases between them. The germline V gene encodes CDR1 MNHNS and CDR2 SASEGT. This CDR3 contains 13 residues. CDR3 region: CASSEVGARGYTF. The CDR3, as DNA: TGTGCCAGCAGTGAAGTTGGAGCTCGTGGCTACACCTTC.

This clone appeared a few times. This chain joins TRBV28 and TRBJ2-5; D might be TRBD1 (6 bases). The CDR3 runs to 15 residues. In germline, CDR1 is MDHEN, CDR2 SYDVKM. The V end was cut by 5 bases, the J end by 4 bases, with 17 bases between. The CDR3 loop is CASSHRDTQGETQYF. The CDR3, as DNA: TGTGCCAGCAGTCACCGGGACACTCAGGGAGAGACCCAGTACTTC.

This clone was counted a few times. V gene TRBV28 combines with J gene TRBJ1-5; D is unresolved. This CDR3 has 14 residues. The V end was cut by 5 bases, the J end by 6 bases, with 14 bases between. Per germline, CDR1 MDHEN and CDR2 SYDVKM. The CDR3 spells CASSVRTTLQPQHF. CDR3 in DNA: TGTGCCAGCAGTGTACGGACTACGCTTCAGCCCCAGCATTTT.

The chain has TRBV9 and TRBJ2-5; 8 positions match TRBD1. Gene TRBJ2-7 matches the end of the DNA better, so the J call may be wrong. The CDR3 is 15 residues long. The germline CDR1 and CDR2 sequences are SGDLS and YYNGEE. CDR3 in DNA: TGTGCCAGCAGCCTAAGACAGGGGAGCTCCTACGAGCAGTACTTC. Residues: CASSLRQGSSYEQYF.